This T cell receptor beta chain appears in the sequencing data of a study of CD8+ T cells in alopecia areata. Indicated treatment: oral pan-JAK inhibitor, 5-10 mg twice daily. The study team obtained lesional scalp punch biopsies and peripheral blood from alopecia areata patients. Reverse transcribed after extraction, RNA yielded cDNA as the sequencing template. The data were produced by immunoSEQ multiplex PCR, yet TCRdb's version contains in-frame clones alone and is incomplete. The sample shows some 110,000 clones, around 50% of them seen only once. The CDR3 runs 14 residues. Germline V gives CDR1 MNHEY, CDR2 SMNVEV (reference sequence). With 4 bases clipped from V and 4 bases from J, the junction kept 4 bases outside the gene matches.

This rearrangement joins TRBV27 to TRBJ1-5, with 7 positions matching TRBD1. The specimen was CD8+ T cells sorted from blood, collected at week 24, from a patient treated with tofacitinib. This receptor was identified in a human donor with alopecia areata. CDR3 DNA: TGTGCCAGCAGTTCGACAGGGATTAATCAGCCCCAGCATTTT. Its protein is CASSSTGINQPQHF.